A selection of T cell receptor beta chains follows, all from one sample in a study of OX40 agonist ivuxolimab in advanced cancers. Some clones are missing from TCRdb's copy, which holds only in-frame ones; the method was immunoSEQ multiplex PCR. Seen here are some 60,000 clones, approximately 81% observed once, and the top ten hold more than 1.5%. The material was CD4+ or CD8+ T cells sorted from blood, obtained in a trial of the OX40 agonist ivuxolimab. The receptor set was obtained from an adult with an advanced solid tumor such as melanoma, head and neck, liver or kidney cancer. The CDR3 runs from the conserved cysteine through the conserved F or W. The D gene is left open where the match is weak. Only some rows state a clone size, as once, few, many or a class for expanded clones.

v_call	j_call	clone_size	d_call	cdr3_aa	cdr3_nt
TRBV7-2	TRBJ1-1	NA	TRBD1	CASSFQVTGVTEAFF	TGTGCCAGCAGCTTTCAGGTAACAGGGGTTACTGAAGCTTTCTTT
TRBV7-2	TRBJ2-3	once	NA	CASRTGGDTQYF	TGTGCCAGCAGGACCGGTGGAGATACGCAGTATTTT
TRBV7-2	TRBJ2-1	NA	NA	CASSLVRPASYNEQFF	TGTGCCAGCAGCTTAGTGCGGCCGGCTTCCTACAATGAGCAGTTCTTC
TRBV7-2	TRBJ2-2	NA	TRBD2	CASSRRTSGNTGELFF	TGTGCCAGCAGCCGCAGGACTAGCGGGAACACCGGGGAGCTGTTTTTT
TRBV6-5	TRBJ1-2	NA	NA	CASYGGPGQGYGYTF	TGTGCCAGCTATGGGGGGCCGGGACAAGGCTATGGCTACACCTTC
TRBV5-8	TRBJ2-1	NA	NA	CASSLLLGGTGEQFF	TGTGCCAGCAGCTTGCTTCTAGGGGGGACGGGTGAGCAGTTCTTC
TRBV4-2	TRBJ1-3	once	NA	CASSGEKEGNTIYF	TGTGCCAGCAGCGGAGAAAAAGAGGGAAACACCATATATTTT
TRBV19	TRBJ2-5	NA	NA	CASSIRGAYQETQYF	TGTGCCAGTAGTATACGGGGTGCGTACCAAGAGACCCAGTACTTC
TRBV18	TRBJ2-1	NA	TRBD2	CASSPQTSVEQFF	TGTGCCAGCTCACCCCAGACTAGCGTTGAGCAGTTCTTC
TRBV5-1	TRBJ2-5	NA	NA	CASSLQGVEETQYF	TGCGCCAGCAGCTTGCAGGGTGTGGAGGAGACCCAGTACTTC
TRBV6-5	TRBJ2-7	NA	NA	CASSPGRYEQYF	TGTGCCAGCAGCCCCGGACGGTACGAGCAGTACTTC
TRBV6-5	TRBJ1-6	NA	NA	CASSYSGDNSPLHF	TGTGCCAGCAGTTACTCAGGGGACAATTCACCCCTCCACTTT
TRBV19	TRBJ1-5	NA	NA	CASSGSLGRGGQPQHF	TGTGCCAGTAGTGGATCCTTGGGGCGGGGGGGACAGCCCCAGCATTTT
TRBV5-1	TRBJ2-1	NA	NA	CASSLAPRYNEQFF	TGCGCCAGCAGCTTGGCCCCCCGGTACAATGAGCAGTTCTTC
TRBV9	TRBJ2-2	NA	TRBD2	CASSTGTRGRLNTGELFF	TGTGCCAGTTCAACCGGGACTAGAGGGCGATTGAACACCGGGGAGCTGTTTTTT
TRBV5-4	TRBJ2-5	NA	NA	CASSSQETQYF	TGTGCCAGCAGCTCCCAAGAGACCCAGTACTTC
TRBV18	TRBJ1-5	NA	NA	CASSLNQGNQPQHF	TGTGCCAGCTCACTCAACCAGGGGAATCAGCCCCAGCATTTT
TRBV19	TRBJ2-1	few	NA	CASSSLREQFF	TGTGCCAGTAGTAGTCTGCGGGAGCAGTTCTTC
TRBV5-4	TRBJ2-1	NA	NA	CASSLGLNNEQFF	TGTGCCAGCAGCTTGGGACTTAACAATGAGCAGTTCTTC
TRBV29-1	TRBJ2-5	NA	NA	CSVEGRGNQETQYF	TGCAGCGTTGAAGGAAGGGGGAATCAAGAGACCCAGTACTTC
TRBV7-7	TRBJ2-5	NA	NA	CASSLSRRIETQYF	TGTGCCAGCAGCTTATCAAGAAGGATAGAGACCCAGTACTTC
TRBV5-3	TRBJ1-5	NA	TRBD1	CARSLGTGGLIGSNQPQHF	TGTGCCAGAAGCCTAGGGACAGGGGGCCTTATAGGAAGCAATCAGCCCCAGCATTTT
TRBV2	TRBJ2-3	NA	NA	CASSQSRDTQYF	TGTGCCAGCAGCCAGTCACGAGATACGCAGTATTTT
TRBV7-2	TRBJ2-2	NA	NA	CASSPTRSTGELFF	TGTGCCAGCAGCCCGACCCGAAGTACCGGGGAGCTGTTTTTT
TRBV15	TRBJ1-2	NA	TRBD1	CATSIRTGEGYTF	TGTGCCACCAGCATCCGGACAGGGGAAGGCTACACCTTC
TRBV18	TRBJ1-3	NA	NA	CASSPSADPAQTIYF	TGTGCCAGCTCACCAAGTGCGGACCCGGCGCAGACCATATATTTT
TRBV6-5	TRBJ1-1	once	NA	CASSPPSSTEAFF	TGTGCCAGCAGCCCTCCATCGAGCACTGAAGCTTTCTTT
TRBV5-1	TRBJ1-1	NA	NA	CASSSLTGMNTEAFF	TGCGCCAGCAGCTCCTTAACAGGTATGAACACTGAAGCTTTCTTT
TRBV18	TRBJ1-1	NA	TRBD1	CASSPARGGMLMNTEAFF	TGTGCCAGCTCACCTGCCAGGGGGGGCATGCTCATGAACACTGAAGCTTTCTTT
TRBV5-8	TRBJ2-2	NA	NA	CASSLEPSAGGELFF	TGTGCCAGCAGCTTGGAACCAAGCGCGGGCGGGGAGCTGTTTTTT
TRBV18	TRBJ1-2	few	NA	CATSGDNYGYTF	TGTGCCACCTCAGGGGACAACTATGGCTACACCTTC
TRBV7-2	TRBJ2-7	NA	NA	CASSLAPGAEQYF	TGTGCCAGCAGCTTAGCCCCGGGGGCCGAGCAGTACTTC
TRBV5-1	TRBJ2-2	NA	TRBD2	CASSELAGEGTGELFF	TGCGCCAGCAGCGAACTAGCGGGAGAGGGCACCGGGGAGCTGTTTTTT
TRBV2	TRBJ2-2	NA	TRBD1	CASIGQGAVGELFF	TGTGCCAGCATCGGACAGGGGGCTGTCGGGGAGCTGTTTTTT
TRBV2	TRBJ2-2	NA	NA	CASNRAPSNTGELFF	TGTGCCAGCAACAGGGCCCCTTCTAACACCGGGGAGCTGTTTTTT
TRBV5-4	TRBJ2-7	medium-sized	NA	CASSWTPGYEQYF	TGTGCCAGCAGCTGGACCCCGGGATACGAGCAGTACTTC
TRBV7-3	TRBJ2-2	once	NA	CASSRASTGELFF	TGTGCCAGCAGCCGGGCATCCACCGGGGAGCTGTTTTTT
TRBV2	TRBJ2-3	NA	NA	CASKTPLAYTQYF	TGTGCCAGCAAAACTCCACTGGCTTATACGCAGTATTTT
TRBV7-8	TRBJ1-1	NA	NA	CASSLTMNTEAFF	TGTGCCAGCAGCCTAACAATGAACACTGAAGCTTTCTTT
TRBV5-1	TRBJ2-5	NA	NA	CASSAGSTRETQYF	TGCGCCAGCAGCGCCGGGTCCACGAGGGAGACCCAGTACTTC
TRBV19	TRBJ2-5	NA	TRBD2	CASSIATSGSWETQYF	TGTGCCAGTAGTATAGCCACTAGCGGGAGTTGGGAGACCCAGTACTTC
TRBV5-4	TRBJ2-3	NA	NA	CASSFGLGADTDTQYF	TGTGCCAGCAGCTTCGGATTGGGGGCAGACACAGATACGCAGTATTTT
TRBV4-2	TRBJ2-1	NA	TRBD2	CASSQKREVNEQFF	TGTGCCAGCAGCCAAAAGCGGGAGGTCAATGAGCAGTTCTTC
TRBV2	TRBJ1-3	NA	NA	CASSTGSTRNTIYF	TGTGCCAGCAGTACCGGGAGTACGCGAAACACCATATATTTT
TRBV4-1	TRBJ2-7	NA	NA	CASSQRLLGTYEQYF	TGCGCCAGCAGCCAAAGATTATTAGGGACCTACGAGCAGTACTTC
TRBV27	TRBJ1-6	NA	NA	CASSLYNSPLHF	TGTGCCAGCAGTCTATATAATTCACCCCTCCACTTT
TRBV11-1	TRBJ2-5	once	NA	CASSLGLGPEGEETQYF	TGTGCCAGCAGCTTAGGGCTGGGACCGGAGGGAGAAGAGACCCAGTACTTC
TRBV10-3	TRBJ1-5	NA	TRBD1	CATGTANSNQPQHF	TGTGCCACCGGGACAGCTAATAGCAATCAGCCCCAGCATTTT
TRBV6-1	TRBJ1-5	NA	TRBD1	CASSEQGGNQPQHF	TGTGCCAGCAGTGAGCAGGGGGGCAATCAGCCCCAGCATTTT
TRBV7-7	TRBJ1-1	NA	NA	CASTLLKNTEAFF	TGTGCTAGCACCCTTCTAAAGAACACTGAAGCTTTCTTT
TRBV4-1	TRBJ1-2	NA	NA	CASSQDPGRTFVGYTF	TGCGCCAGCAGCCAGGATCCGGGACGGACCTTCGTTGGCTACACCTTC
TRBV5-1	TRBJ1-3	NA	NA	CASSLVAEAGNTIYF	TGCGCCAGCAGCTTGGTAGCAGAAGCAGGAAACACCATATATTTT
TRBV6-5	TRBJ1-1	NA	TRBD1	CASSRGLYTEAFF	TGTGCCAGCAGCAGGGGGCTCTACACTGAAGCTTTCTTT
TRBV5-4	TRBJ2-3	NA	TRBD1	CASSPRDRGTDTQYF	TGTGCCAGCAGCCCCCGGGACAGAGGCACAGATACGCAGTATTTT
TRBV12-5	TRBJ2-1	NA	NA	CASGYYWDEQFF	TGTGCTAGTGGATACTATTGGGATGAGCAGTTCTTC
TRBV29-1	TRBJ1-1	NA	TRBD1	CSVASPSEGALSTEAFF	TGCAGCGTTGCGTCACCCTCGGAGGGGGCCTTGAGCACTGAAGCTTTCTTT